A selection of T cell receptor beta chains follows, all from one sample in a study of Graves' ophthalmopathy and Graves' hyperthyroidism. TCRdb processed the multiplex PCR reads anew with MiXCR; each CDR3 protein has one entry. The data contain over a million distinct CDR3 sequences, about two fifths of them singletons. Sequences were obtained from peripheral blood or thyroid tissue (not recorded which). These receptors came from an adult man with Graves' hyperthyroidism. Both conserved end residues are part of each CDR3. Fields, in order: V gene, clone size, CDR3 length, J gene, D gene, CDR3 protein, CDR3 DNA. D genes are given only for firm matches. Only some rows state a clone size, as once, few, many or a class for expanded clones.

V: TRBV5-4
size: many
length: 12
J: TRBJ1-3
D: -
CDR3: CASSFPGNTIYF
DNA: TGTGCCAGCAGCTTCCCTGGAAACACCATATATTTT

V: TRBV28
size: -
length: 15
J: TRBJ2-5
D: -
CDR3: CASSSPGSVRETQYF
DNA: TGTGCCAGCAGTTCCCCCGGGTCCGTAAGGGAGACCCAGTACTTC

V: TRBV11-2
size: few
length: 16
J: TRBJ1-5
D: -
CDR3: CASSLPRRAPGQPQHF
DNA: TGTGCCAGCAGCTTACCTCGAAGGGCCCCGGGACAGCCCCAGCATTTT

V: TRBV10-3
size: many
length: 15
J: TRBJ2-2
D: -
CDR3: CATRAEGAGTGELFF
DNA: TGTGCCACCAGAGCAGAAGGGGCGGGCACCGGGGAGCTGTTTTTT

V: TRBV6-5
size: few
length: 19
J: TRBJ2-6
D: TRBD1
CDR3: CASSLGDRVPSLEANVLTF
DNA: TGTGCCAGCAGCTTAGGCGACAGGGTCCCATCGTTAGAGGCCAACGTCCTGACTTTC

V: TRBV10-3
size: once
length: 14
J: TRBJ2-7
D: TRBD1
CDR3: CASSTAGGSYEQYF
DNA: TGTGCCAGCTCGACCGCAGGGGGTTCCTACGAGCAGTACTTC

V: TRBV25-1
size: -
length: 14
J: TRBJ2-2
D: -
CDR3: CASSHRVNTGELFF
DNA: TGTGCCAGCAGTCACAGGGTCAACACCGGGGAGCTGTTTTTT

V: TRBV10-3
size: once
length: 16
J: TRBJ2-5
D: -
CDR3: CAISESKTGEGQPQYF
DNA: TGTGCCATCAGTGAGTCCAAGACAGGGGAGGGTCAGCCCCAGTACTTC

V: TRBV7-7
size: -
length: 14
J: TRBJ2-7
D: -
CDR3: CASSILTGTYEQYF
DNA: TGTGCCAGCAGCATCCTAACAGGAACCTACGAGCAGTACTTC

V: TRBV6-1
size: -
length: 15
J: TRBJ1-6
D: TRBD1
CDR3: CAVGGDRGLNSPLHF
DNA: TGTGCCGTCGGCGGGGACAGGGGTCTGAATTCACCCCTCCACTTT

V: TRBV7-9
size: many
length: 15
J: TRBJ1-6
D: TRBD1
CDR3: CASSPEQGLGSPLHF
DNA: TGTGCCAGCAGCCCGGAACAGGGGTTGGGTTCACCCCTCCACTTT

V: TRBV19
size: -
length: 14
J: TRBJ2-1
D: -
CDR3: CASRQDTTYNEQFF
DNA: TGTGCCAGCAGACAGGACACCACGTACAATGAGCAGTTCTTC

V: TRBV25-1
size: -
length: 14
J: TRBJ2-5
D: TRBD2
CDR3: CARVSGSWEETQYF
DNA: TGTGCCAGAGTGAGCGGGAGCTGGGAAGAGACCCAGTACTTC

V: TRBV2
size: -
length: 18
J: TRBJ2-5
D: TRBD1
CDR3: CASSYDRGSGRTGETQYF
DNA: TGTGCCAGCAGTTACGACAGGGGGTCTGGCCGAACCGGGGAGACCCAGTACTTC

V: TRBV15
size: many
length: 14
J: TRBJ2-7
D: -
CDR3: CATSRERGRYEQYF
DNA: TGTGCCACCAGCAGAGAGCGCGGACGCTACGAGCAGTACTTC

V: TRBV11-2
size: few
length: 14
J: TRBJ2-5
D: -
CDR3: CASSLRQDQETQYF
DNA: TGTGCCAGCAGTCTCCGACAGGACCAAGAGACCCAGTACTTC

V: TRBV20-1
size: -
length: 13
J: TRBJ2-5
D: -
CDR3: CSARGTVEETQYF
DNA: TGCAGTGCTAGAGGGACGGTAGAAGAGACCCAGTACTTC

V: TRBV11-2
size: -
length: 15
J: TRBJ2-7
D: TRBD2
CDR3: CASSLVAGGSGEQYF
DNA: TGTGCCAGCAGCTTAGTAGCGGGAGGCAGTGGGGAGCAGTACTTC

V: TRBV7-9
size: -
length: 18
J: TRBJ1-4
D: TRBD1
CDR3: CASSIQGAPLQTNEKLFF
DNA: TGTGCCAGCAGCATCCAGGGGGCTCCTCTCCAAACTAATGAAAAACTGTTTTTT

V: TRBV2
size: -
length: 14
J: TRBJ1-2
D: -
CDR3: CASSVVGVNYGYTF
DNA: TGTGCCAGCAGTGTGGTAGGGGTTAACTATGGCTACACCTTC

V: TRBV20-1
size: -
length: 15
J: TRBJ1-5
D: -
CDR3: CSAQPGGVSNQPQHF
DNA: TGCAGTGCTCAGCCGGGCGGGGTCAGCAATCAGCCCCAGCATTTT

V: TRBV5-1
size: many
length: 15
J: TRBJ2-7
D: -
CDR3: CASSLAGEANYEQYF
DNA: TGCGCCAGCAGCTTGGCCGGGGAAGCGAACTACGAGCAGTACTTC